The clone carrying this T cell receptor beta chain was recorded at least ten times. Antigen: not known. This entry is derived from a study of human T cells and chemical hapten exposure. Study-level background: Weekly diphenylcyclopropenone doses were given to patients' scalps across the approximately 26-week study. Patch testing placed 0.01% DPC on the upper back, with readings at 6 days.

Findings and caveats of the study: Counts of expanded TCRs (at PT1) showed a positive correlation with patch test score.

With V trimmed by 7 bases and J by 4 bases, 9 bases remained unmatched. Germline lookup yields CDR1 MNHEY and CDR2 SVGEGT. The length of the CDR3 is 14 residues. Individual cDNA molecules (in the library) carried attached unique molecular identifiers. A single record per CDR3 protein comes from TCRdb applying MiXCR to the RACE reads. The sample has 150,000 to 200,000 distinct CDR3 sequences; about 15% are singletons. Regarding time point: patch test 1, 2 weeks after DPC sensitization. Treatment reported: therapeutic diphenylcyclopropenone sensitization with weekly scalp DPC. This chain joins TRBV6-2 or TRBV6-3 and TRBJ2-7; the match to TRBD1 covers 8 bases. The TCR originated in a woman aged 25 to 39 with alopecia areata. Some clones in this sample may be carry-over from other donors' samples. The source material was whole blood, sampled in connection with sensitization to the hapten diphenylcyclopropenone (DPC). This chain's CDR3 is CASTWTTGVYEQYF. The CDR3 DNA is TGTGCCAGCACCTGGACGACAGGGGTTTACGAGCAGTACTTC.